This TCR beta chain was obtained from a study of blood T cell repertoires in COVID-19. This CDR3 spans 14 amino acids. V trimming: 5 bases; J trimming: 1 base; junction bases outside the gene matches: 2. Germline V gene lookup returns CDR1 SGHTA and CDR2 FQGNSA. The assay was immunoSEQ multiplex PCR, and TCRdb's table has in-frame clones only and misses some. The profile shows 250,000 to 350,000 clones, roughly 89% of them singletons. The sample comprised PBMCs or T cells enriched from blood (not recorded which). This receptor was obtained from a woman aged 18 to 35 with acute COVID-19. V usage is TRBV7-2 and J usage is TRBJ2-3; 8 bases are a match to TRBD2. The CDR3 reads CASSPGGGTDTQYF. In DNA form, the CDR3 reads TGTGCCAGCAGCCCCGGGGGGGGCACAGATACGCAGTATTTT.